This T cell receptor (beta chain) was sequenced in a study of blood T cell repertoires in COVID-19. This clone was observed a handful of times. Assay: immunoSEQ multiplex PCR; the TCRdb copy retains only in-frame clones and omits some. The sample has roughly 180,000 clones, around 85% seen once. This CDR3 comprises 18 residues. This chain uses TRBV12-2 with TRBJ2-1; TRBD2 is taken as the D call from the table, unchecked against the DNA. TRBV12-2 is noted as a pseudogene. This clonotype was obtained from a woman aged 40 to 50 with acute COVID-19. Material for sequencing was PBMCs or T cells enriched from blood (not recorded which). In DNA form, the CDR3 reads TGTGCAAGTCGCTTATTTAAGCGGATTGCGAGTACCTACAATGAGCAGTTCTTC. This codes for CASRLFKRIASTYNEQFF.